The following is a T cell receptor beta chain sequence with its context. Its cognate antigen is unknown. Study results and limitations: Tumor Treg TCRs overlapped most with tumor naive CD4+ cells.

Full-length variable regions came from constant-region reverse primers plus semi-nested Nested Universal Primer A PCR. TCRdb ran MiXCR on the 5' RACE reads and lists one entry per CDR3 protein. The data contain over 40,000 distinct CDR3 sequences, 30% of them singletons. The TCR comes from a female donor with breast cancer. Sequenced: tumor-infiltrating memory CD4+ T cells sorted from the breast tumor. Noted subset: memory CD4+ T cells, CD4+CD45RO+CD25-.

CDR3 coding DNA: TGTGCCAGCAGTGAATTGGCTAGCGGGAGAGGCGAGCAGTTCTTC. Translating gives CASSELASGRGEQFF. This chain joins TRBV2 and TRBJ2-1, with TRBD2 matching 10 bases. Germline values: CDR1 SNHLY, CDR2 FYNNEI. The J segment lost 10 bases and the V segment lost 2 bases, leaving 8 bases of the junction unmatched. The CDR3 totals 15 residues. The whole variable domain, filled in from reference TRBV2 and TRBJ2-1, reads EPEVTQTPSHQVTQMGQEVILRCVPISNHLYFYWYRQILGQKVEFLVSFYNNEISEKSEIFDDQFSVERPDGSNFTLKIRSTKLEDSAMYFCASSELASGRGEQFFGPGTRLTVL.